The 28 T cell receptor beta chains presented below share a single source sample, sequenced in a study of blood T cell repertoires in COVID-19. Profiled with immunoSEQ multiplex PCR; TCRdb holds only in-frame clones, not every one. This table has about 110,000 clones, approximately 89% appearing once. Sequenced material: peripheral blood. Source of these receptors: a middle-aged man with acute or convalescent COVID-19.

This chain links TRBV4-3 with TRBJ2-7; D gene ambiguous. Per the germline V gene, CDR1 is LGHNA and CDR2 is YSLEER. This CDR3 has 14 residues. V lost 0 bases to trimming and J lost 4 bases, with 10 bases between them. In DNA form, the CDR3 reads TGCGCCAGCAGCCAAGAATCTGGGCCTTACGAGCAGTACTTC. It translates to CASSQESGPYEQYF.

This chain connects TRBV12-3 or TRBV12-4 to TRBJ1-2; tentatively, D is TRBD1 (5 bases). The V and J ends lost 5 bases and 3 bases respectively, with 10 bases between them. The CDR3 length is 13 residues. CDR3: CASSKGRDYGYTF. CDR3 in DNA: TGTGCCAGCAGTAAGGGCAGGGACTATGGCTACACCTTC.

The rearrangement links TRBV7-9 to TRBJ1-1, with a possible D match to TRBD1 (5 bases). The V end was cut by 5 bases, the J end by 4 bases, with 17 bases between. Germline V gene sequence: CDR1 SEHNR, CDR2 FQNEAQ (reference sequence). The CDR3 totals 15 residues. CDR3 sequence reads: CASSPGLTRGTEAFF. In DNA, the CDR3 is TGTGCCAGCAGCCCGGGACTCACACGTGGCACTGAAGCTTTCTTT.

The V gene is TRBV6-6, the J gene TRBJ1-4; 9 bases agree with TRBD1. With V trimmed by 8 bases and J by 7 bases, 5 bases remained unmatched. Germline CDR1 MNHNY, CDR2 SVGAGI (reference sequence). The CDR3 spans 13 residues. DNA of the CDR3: TGTGCCAGCTCCCGGACAGGGGTTGAAAAACTGTTTTTT. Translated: CASSRTGVEKLFF.

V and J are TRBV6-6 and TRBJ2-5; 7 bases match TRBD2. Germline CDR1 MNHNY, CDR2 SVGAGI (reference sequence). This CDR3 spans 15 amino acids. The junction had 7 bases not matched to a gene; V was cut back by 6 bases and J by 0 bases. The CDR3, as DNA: TGTGCCAGCAGCAATGGGGAGGGACACCAAGAGACCCAGTACTTC. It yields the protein CASSNGEGHQETQYF.

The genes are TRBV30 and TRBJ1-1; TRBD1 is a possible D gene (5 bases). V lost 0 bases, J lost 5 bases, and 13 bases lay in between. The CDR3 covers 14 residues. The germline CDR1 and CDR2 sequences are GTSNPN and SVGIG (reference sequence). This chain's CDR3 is CAWSVLTGGTEAFF. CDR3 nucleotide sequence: TGTGCCTGGAGTGTACTAACCGGGGGGACTGAAGCTTTCTTT.

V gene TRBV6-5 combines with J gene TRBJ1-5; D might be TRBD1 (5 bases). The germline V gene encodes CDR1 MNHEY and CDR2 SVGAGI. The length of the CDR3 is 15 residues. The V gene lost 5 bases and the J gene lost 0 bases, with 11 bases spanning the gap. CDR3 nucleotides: TGTGCCAGCAGTCCCTTCAGGGATAGCAATCAGCCCCAGCATTTT. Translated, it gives CASSPFRDSNQPQHF.

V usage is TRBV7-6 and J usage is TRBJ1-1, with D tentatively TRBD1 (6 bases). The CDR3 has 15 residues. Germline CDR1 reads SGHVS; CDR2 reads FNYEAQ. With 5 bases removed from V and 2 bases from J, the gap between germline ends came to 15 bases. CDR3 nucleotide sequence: TGTGCCAGCAGCCGATCAGGCAGGGGCAACACTGAAGCTTTCTTT. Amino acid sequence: CASSRSGRGNTEAFF.

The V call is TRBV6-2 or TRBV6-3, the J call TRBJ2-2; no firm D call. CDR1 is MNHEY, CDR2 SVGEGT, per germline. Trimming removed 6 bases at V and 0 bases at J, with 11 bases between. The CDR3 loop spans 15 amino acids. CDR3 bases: TGTGCCAGCAGCCTCCTAGTGACGAACACCGGGGAGCTGTTTTTT. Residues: CASSLLVTNTGELFF.

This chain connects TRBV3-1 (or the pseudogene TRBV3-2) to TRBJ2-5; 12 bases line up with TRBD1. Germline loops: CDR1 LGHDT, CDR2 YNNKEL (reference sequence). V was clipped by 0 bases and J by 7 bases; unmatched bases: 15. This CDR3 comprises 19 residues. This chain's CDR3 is CASSQDRDRGPLPVGTQYF. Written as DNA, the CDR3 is TGTGCCAGCAGCCAAGATCGGGACAGGGGGCCCTTACCAGTTGGGACCCAGTACTTC.

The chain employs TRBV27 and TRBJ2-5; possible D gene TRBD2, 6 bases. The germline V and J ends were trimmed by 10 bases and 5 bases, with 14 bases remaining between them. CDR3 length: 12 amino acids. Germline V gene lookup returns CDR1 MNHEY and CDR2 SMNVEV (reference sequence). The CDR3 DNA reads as TGTGCCACCAAGTTTGGGGGGGAGACCCAGTACTTC. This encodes CATKFGGETQYF.

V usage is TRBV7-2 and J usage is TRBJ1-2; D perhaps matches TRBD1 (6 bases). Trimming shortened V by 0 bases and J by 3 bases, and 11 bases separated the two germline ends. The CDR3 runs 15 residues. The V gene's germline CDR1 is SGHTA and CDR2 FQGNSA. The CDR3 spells CASSLAGRGDYGYTF. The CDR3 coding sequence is TGTGCCAGCAGCTTAGCGGGGAGGGGGGACTATGGCTACACCTTC.

The CDR3 nucleotides are TGTGCCTGGAGTGAAGGGGGCAGTTCACCCCTCCACTTT. Its translation is CAWSEGGSSPLHF. The V call is TRBV30, the J call TRBJ1-6; 7 bases fit TRBD1. Germline CDR1 GTSNPN, CDR2 SVGIG (reference sequence). The CDR3 consists of 13 residues. After removal of 1 base from V and 9 bases from J, the junction contained 3 bases not matched to a gene.

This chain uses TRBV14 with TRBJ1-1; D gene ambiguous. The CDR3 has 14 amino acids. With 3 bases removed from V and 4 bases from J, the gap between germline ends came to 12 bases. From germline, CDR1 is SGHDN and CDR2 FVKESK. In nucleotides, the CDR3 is TGTGCCAGCAGCCAGGTCGTGACGGGCACTGAAGCTTTCTTT. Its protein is CASSQVVTGTEAFF.

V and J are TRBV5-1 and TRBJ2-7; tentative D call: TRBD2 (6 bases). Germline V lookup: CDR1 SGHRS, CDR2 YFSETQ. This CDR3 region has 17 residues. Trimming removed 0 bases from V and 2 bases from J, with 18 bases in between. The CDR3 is CASSLASVSGLAYEQYF. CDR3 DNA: TGCGCCAGCAGCTTGGCCTCCGTTAGCGGACTCGCCTACGAGCAGTACTTC.

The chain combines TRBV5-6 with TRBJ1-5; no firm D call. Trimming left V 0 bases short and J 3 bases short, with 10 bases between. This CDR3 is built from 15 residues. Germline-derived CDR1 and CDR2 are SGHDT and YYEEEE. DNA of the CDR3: TGTGCCAGCAGCTTGGTTCCAGGTCCCAATCAGCCCCAGCATTTT. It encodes CASSLVPGPNQPQHF.

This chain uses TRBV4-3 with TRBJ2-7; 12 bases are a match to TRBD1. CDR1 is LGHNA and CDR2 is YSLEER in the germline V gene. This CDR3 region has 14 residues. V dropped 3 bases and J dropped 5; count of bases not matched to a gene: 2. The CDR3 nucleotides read TGCGCCAGCAGCCACGGGACAGGGGGCCACGAGCAGTACTTC. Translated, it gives CASSHGTGGHEQYF.

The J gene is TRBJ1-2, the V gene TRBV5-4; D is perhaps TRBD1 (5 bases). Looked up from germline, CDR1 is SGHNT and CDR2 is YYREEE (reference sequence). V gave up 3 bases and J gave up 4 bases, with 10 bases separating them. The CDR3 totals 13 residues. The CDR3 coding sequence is TGTGCCAGCAGCTCCGACAGCCTCTATGGCTACACCTTC. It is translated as CASSSDSLYGYTF.

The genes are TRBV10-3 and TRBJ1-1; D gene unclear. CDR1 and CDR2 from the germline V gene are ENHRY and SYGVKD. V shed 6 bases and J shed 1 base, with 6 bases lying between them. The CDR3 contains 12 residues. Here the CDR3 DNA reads TGTGCCATCAGGTCGGGGAACACTGAAGCTTTCTTT. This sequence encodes CAIRSGNTEAFF.

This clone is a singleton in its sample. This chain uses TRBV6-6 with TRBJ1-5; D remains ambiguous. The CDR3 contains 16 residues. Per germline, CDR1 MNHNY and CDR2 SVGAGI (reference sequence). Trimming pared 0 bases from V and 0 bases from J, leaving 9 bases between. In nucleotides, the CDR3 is TGTGCCAGCAGTTACTCCTTCACCTATAGCAATCAGCCCCAGCATTTT. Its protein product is CASSYSFTYSNQPQHF.

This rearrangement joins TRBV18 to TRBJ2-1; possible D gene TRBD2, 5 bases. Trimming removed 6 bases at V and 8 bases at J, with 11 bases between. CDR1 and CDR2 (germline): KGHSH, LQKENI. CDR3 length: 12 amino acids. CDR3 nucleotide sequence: TGTGCCAGCTCGACCGAGGGCGATGAGCAGTTCTTC. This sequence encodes CASSTEGDEQFF.

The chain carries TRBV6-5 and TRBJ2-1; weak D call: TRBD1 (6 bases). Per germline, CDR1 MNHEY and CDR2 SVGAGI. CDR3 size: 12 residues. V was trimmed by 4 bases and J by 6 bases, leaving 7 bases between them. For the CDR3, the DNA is TGTGCCAGCAGTTCGGACAGCAATGAGCAGTTCTTC. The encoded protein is CASSSDSNEQFF.

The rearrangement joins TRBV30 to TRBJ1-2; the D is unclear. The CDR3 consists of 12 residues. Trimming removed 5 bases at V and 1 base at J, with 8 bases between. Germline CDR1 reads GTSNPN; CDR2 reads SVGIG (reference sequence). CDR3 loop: CAWVRYNYGYTF. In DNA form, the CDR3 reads TGTGCCTGGGTCAGGTATAACTATGGCTACACCTTC. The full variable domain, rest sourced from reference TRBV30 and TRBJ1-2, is SQTIHQWPATLVQPVGSPLSLECTVEGTSNPNLYWYRQAAGRGLQLLFYSVGIGQISSEVPQNLSASRPQDRQFILSSKKLLLSDSGFYLCAWVRYNYGYTFGSGTRLTVV.

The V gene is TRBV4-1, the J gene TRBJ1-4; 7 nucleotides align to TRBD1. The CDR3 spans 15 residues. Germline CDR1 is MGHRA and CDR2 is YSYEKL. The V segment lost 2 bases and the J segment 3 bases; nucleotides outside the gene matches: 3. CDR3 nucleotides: TGCGCCAGCAGCCAACGACAGGGTTCTAATGAAAAACTGTTTTTT. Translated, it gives CASSQRQGSNEKLFF.

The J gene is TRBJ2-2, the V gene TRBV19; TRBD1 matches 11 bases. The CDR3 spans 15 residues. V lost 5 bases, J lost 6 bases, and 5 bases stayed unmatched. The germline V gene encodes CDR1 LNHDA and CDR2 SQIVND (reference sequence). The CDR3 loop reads CASSPRDRGSGELFF. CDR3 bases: TGTGCCAGTAGTCCCCGGGACAGGGGGTCCGGGGAGCTGTTTTTT.

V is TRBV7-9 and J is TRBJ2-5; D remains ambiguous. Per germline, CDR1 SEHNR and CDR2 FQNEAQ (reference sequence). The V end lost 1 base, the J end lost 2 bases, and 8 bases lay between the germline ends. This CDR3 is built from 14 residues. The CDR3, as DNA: TGTGCCAGCAGCTTAGGCAGGAATCAAGAGACCCAGTACTTC. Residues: CASSLGRNQETQYF.

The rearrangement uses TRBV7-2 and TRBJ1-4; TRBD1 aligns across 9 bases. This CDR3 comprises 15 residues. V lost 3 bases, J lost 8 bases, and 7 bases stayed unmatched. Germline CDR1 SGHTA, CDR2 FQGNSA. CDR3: CASSFTGGAGEKLFF. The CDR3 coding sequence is TGTGCCAGCAGCTTTACAGGGGGCGCGGGCGAAAAACTGTTTTTT.

The CDR3 nucleotides read TGTGCCAGCAGCTTAGCCGAGGCCTCCCAGCATTTT. It yields the protein CASSLAEASQHF. This chain links TRBV7-2 with TRBJ1-5, with D uncertain. The CDR3 consists of 12 residues. CDR1 SGHTA and CDR2 FQGNSA come from the germline V gene. V was trimmed by 0 bases and J by 11 bases, leaving 8 bases between them.